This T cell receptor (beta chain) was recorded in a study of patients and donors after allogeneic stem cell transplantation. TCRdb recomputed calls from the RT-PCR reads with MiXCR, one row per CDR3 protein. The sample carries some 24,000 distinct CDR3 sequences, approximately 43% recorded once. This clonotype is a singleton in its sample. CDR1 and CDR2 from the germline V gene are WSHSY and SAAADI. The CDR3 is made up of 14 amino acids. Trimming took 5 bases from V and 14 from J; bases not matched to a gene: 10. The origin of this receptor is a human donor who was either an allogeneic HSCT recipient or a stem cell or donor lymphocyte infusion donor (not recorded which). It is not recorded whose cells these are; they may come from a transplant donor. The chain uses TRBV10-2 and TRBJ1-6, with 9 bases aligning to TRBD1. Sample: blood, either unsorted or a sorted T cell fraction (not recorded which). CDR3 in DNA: TGCGCCAGCAGTTTCGGGACAGGGATTCTGTCCCTCCACTTT. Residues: CASSFGTGILSLHF.